A single T cell receptor (beta chain) is shown here with its context. What it recognizes is unknown. The germline gene is not matched at one end of the junction; a read error may be the cause. These data come from a study of cytomegalovirus exposure and HLA in healthy donors. Study in general: From donors who were HLA-typed, an early data release held 81 million or so unique TCRs. Overall study results and limits: In vitro assays verified that a few CMV-associated chains recognized CMV antigens specifically. Researchers catalogued 150 or so TCR beta chains as cytomegalovirus-associated.

This CDR3 is built from 14 residues. The germline V gene has CDR1 SSHAT and CDR2 FNYEAQ (reference sequence). The PCR contained 60 Vbeta and 13 Jbeta primers. Some clones are missing from TCRdb's copy, which holds only in-frame ones; the method was immunoSEQ multiplex PCR. This table has over 130,000 clones, about 61% appearing once. The sample comprised PBMCs. The source of this sequence is a male donor in good health and CMV-seronegative. The chain uses TRBV7-7 and TRBJ2-3; D perhaps matches TRBD1 (6 bases). The CDR3 coding sequence is TGTGCTAGCAGCCCCACTACAGGGACAGATACGCAGTATTTT. This codes for CASSPTTGTDTQYF.